This TCR beta chain was captured in a study of blood T cell repertoires in COVID-19. Whole-study context: The study drew acute and convalescent COVID-19 samples from the United States, Italy and Spain. Sources were T cells, B-cell-depleted T cells, or PBMCs; the material itself was cDNA or gDNA.

Per the original methods: It was from reference gene primer amplification that nucleated cell counts were estimated. Here immunoSEQ multiplex PCR was the method, and the copy in TCRdb shows in-frame clones only, minus some. The DNA was the basis for D and trimming; V, J and clone size are from that table. Of around 67,000 clones in the sample, 80% to 90% were seen once. The sample was peripheral blood. The sequence was obtained from a human donor in a cohort sampled during active COVID-19.

CDR3 residues: CATGAAGDTQYF. Written as DNA, the CDR3 is TGTGCCACCGGGGCCGCCGGAGATACGCAGTATTTT. The rearrangement links TRBV15 to TRBJ2-3, with D possibly TRBD1 on 5 matching bases. With 8 bases removed from V and 5 bases from J, the gap between germline ends came to 11 bases. Germline assignment: CDR1 LNHNV and CDR2 YYDKDF (reference sequence). The length of the CDR3 is 12 residues.